Shown below are 27 T cell receptor beta chains from a single sample sequenced in a study of shared clonotypes between healthy human individuals. The data were produced by immunoSEQ multiplex PCR, yet TCRdb's version contains in-frame clones alone and is incomplete. This table has approximately 710,000 clones, roughly 91% appearing once. Sequencing used memory CD8+ T cells from PBMCs. Specified subset: CD45RO+ cells pooled with CCR7-negative TemRA cells. The receptors originated from a man aged 18 to 35 in good health. Some clones in this sample may be carry-over from other donors' samples.

This rearrangement joins TRBV7-6 to TRBJ2-7; 11 bases align to TRBD2. Germline V CDR1 and CDR2: SGHVS, FNYEAQ. Trimming at V came to 2 bases and at J to 5 bases, leaving 5 bases not matched to a gene. This CDR3 spans 15 amino acids. CDR3 nucleotides: TGTGCCAGCAGCTTAATTGCTAGCGGGAGGAACGAGCAGTACTTC. It translates to CASSLIASGRNEQYF.

The chain uses TRBV4-3 and TRBJ2-5; D may be TRBD1 (6 bases). The end of the DNA aligns better with TRBJ2-7, so the J call may be wrong. This CDR3 region has 16 residues. CDR1 and CDR2 (germline): LGHNA, YSLEER. The CDR3 DNA sequence: TGCGCCAGCAGCCAAGATCGAGCCTCAAACAGGGACGAGCAGTACTTC. This translates into CASSQDRASNRDEQYF.

The V and J genes are TRBV27 and TRBJ2-4; 15 bases match TRBD2. The J segment lost 5 bases and the V segment lost 5 bases, leaving 10 bases of the junction unmatched. The CDR3 is made up of 18 amino acids. From germline, CDR1 is MNHEY and CDR2 SMNVEV (reference sequence). CDR3 nucleotide sequence: TGTGCCAGCAGTCCAGGGGGGACTAGCGGGAGGCGAGAAAACATTCAGTACTTC. This translates into CASSPGGTSGRRENIQYF.

CDR3 amino acids: CATFQGNEQFF. CDR3 sequence (DNA): TGTGCCACATTTCAGGGAAATGAGCAGTTCTTC. The chain combines TRBV6-5 with TRBJ2-1, with D perhaps TRBD1 (5 bases). V lost 10 bases and J 7 bases, leaving 11 bases between the germline ends. Germline loops: CDR1 MNHEY, CDR2 SVGAGI. The CDR3 totals 11 residues.

This rearrangement joins TRBV7-6 to TRBJ2-2, with D unresolved. This CDR3 has 11 residues. The V gene's germline CDR1 is SGHVS and CDR2 FNYEAQ. V was pared by 8 bases and J by 6 bases, with 7 bases between. The CDR3 protein is CASGSSGELFF. In DNA, the CDR3 is TGTGCCAGCGGATCTTCCGGGGAGCTGTTTTTT. The variable domain in full, with the rest retrieved from reference TRBV7-6 and TRBJ2-2, is GAGVSQSPRYKVTKRGQDVALRCDPISGHVSLYWYRQALGQGPEFLTYFNYEAQQDKSGLPNDRFSAERPEGSISTLTIQRTEQRDSAMYRCASGSSGELFFGEGSRLTVL.

V gene TRBV6-1 combines with J gene TRBJ1-1; D call uncertain. The CDR3 runs to 13 residues. Trimming took off 7 bases at V and 0 bases at J, with 9 bases between the two ends. CDR1 is MNHNS and CDR2 is SASEGT in the germline V gene. In nucleotides, the CDR3 is TGTGCCAGCATTAAGGAACTGAACACTGAAGCTTTCTTT. It encodes CASIKELNTEAFF.

This clone was seen ten or more times. This chain connects TRBV6-4 to TRBJ2-2, with no clear D. The CDR3 length is 14 residues. Looked up from germline, CDR1 is MRHNA and CDR2 is SNTAGT. V dropped 3 bases and J dropped 3 bases, with 8 bases sitting between them. In DNA form, the CDR3 reads TGTGCCAGCAGTGAAGGGCAGGACACCGGGGAGCTGTTTTTT. It translates to CASSEGQDTGELFF.

The chain is built from TRBV9 and TRBJ2-2; D unclear. Trimming left V 3 bases short and J 3 bases short, with 6 bases between. This CDR3 contains 13 residues. Germline CDR1 reads SGDLS; CDR2 reads YYNGEE. The CDR3 sequence: CASSGQDTGELFF. The DNA for the CDR3 is TGTGCCAGCAGCGGGCAGGACACCGGGGAGCTGTTTTTT.

J is TRBJ2-1 and V is TRBV19; D remains unclear. Germline-derived CDR1 and CDR2 are LNHDA and SQIVND (reference sequence). V was trimmed by 2 bases and J by 7 bases, leaving 9 bases between them. This CDR3 is 13 amino acids long. CDR3 in DNA: TGTGCCAGTAGTATAACTCTAACGAATGAGCAGTTCTTC. Translating it yields CASSITLTNEQFF.

This clone showed up just once. The V and J genes are TRBV27 and TRBJ1-6; 7 bases map to TRBD1. The V segment lost 5 bases and the J segment 5 bases; nucleotides outside the gene matches: 12. This CDR3 spans 17 amino acids. CDR1 and CDR2 (germline): MNHEY, SMNVEV (reference sequence). Here the CDR3 DNA reads TGTGCCAGCAGTCGAATAGGGGGCCCTGGGCATAATTCACCCCTCCACTTT. As protein: CASSRIGGPGHNSPLHF.

The V gene is TRBV28, the J gene TRBJ2-7; tentatively, D is TRBD1 (6 bases). Germline CDR1 MDHEN, CDR2 SYDVKM. Trimming removed 2 bases from V and 9 bases from J, with 17 bases in between. There are 14 residues in the CDR3. CDR3 DNA: TGTGCCAGCAGTTTAACAGGGACCCGCCTTGGGCAGTACTTC. Amino acids: CASSLTGTRLGQYF.

The count of this clone is one. V and J are TRBV6-4 and TRBJ1-1; TRBD1 matches 7 bases. This CDR3 comprises 14 residues. J gave up 0 bases and V 5 bases, and 3 bases lay outside the gene matches. Germline assignment: CDR1 MRHNA and CDR2 SNTAGT. DNA for the CDR3: TGTGCCAGCAGTCAGACAGGGCTGAACACTGAAGCTTTCTTT. Translated, it gives CASSQTGLNTEAFF.

The gene calls are TRBV29-1 and TRBJ2-7; 8 positions agree with TRBD1. Trimming at V came to 7 bases and at J to 7 bases, leaving 3 bases not matched to a gene. CDR1 is SQVTM, CDR2 ANQGSEA, per germline. The CDR3 length is 10 residues. The CDR3 spells CSAGGDEQYF. Written as DNA, the CDR3 is TGCAGCGCAGGGGGCGATGAGCAGTACTTC.

The chain recombines TRBV6-1 with TRBJ2-7; D ambiguous. CDR1 and CDR2 (germline): MNHNS, SASEGT. The CDR3 totals 15 residues. Trimming removed 4 bases at V and 12 bases at J, with 25 bases between. The CDR3 sequence: CASSALPQNSLSWYF. CDR3 bases: TGTGCCAGCAGTGCCCTTCCACAGAACTCTCTTTCGTGGTACTTC.

V and J are TRBV25-1 and TRBJ2-7; 7 bases map to TRBD1. Trimming at V came to 5 bases and at J to 1 base, leaving 2 bases not matched to a gene. This CDR3 comprises 13 residues. Germline V gene data show CDR1 as MGHDK and CDR2 as SYGVNS. The CDR3, as DNA: TGTGCCAGCAGTACACAGGGGTCCTACGAGCAGTACTTC. Translation: CASSTQGSYEQYF.

The chain is built from TRBV7-9 and TRBJ1-2; no reliable D call. The CDR3 has 14 residues. The V gene's germline CDR1 is SEHNR and CDR2 FQNEAQ (reference sequence). V was clipped by 2 bases and J by 5 bases, with 12 bases between them. CDR3 amino acids: CASSLSSGFYGYTF. The CDR3 DNA follows: TGTGCCAGCAGCTTAAGTTCGGGGTTTTATGGCTACACCTTC. Complete variable domain (other parts from reference TRBV7-9 and TRBJ1-2): DTGVSQNPRHKITKRGQNVTFRCDPISEHNRLYWYRQTLGQGPEFLTYFQNEAQLEKSRLLSDRFSAERPKGSFSTLEIQRTEQGDSAMYLCASSLSSGFYGYTFGSGTRLTVV.

The chain joins TRBV6-5 to TRBJ1-5; D call uncertain. Trimming took 4 bases from V and 4 from J, leaving 5 bases between them. Looked up from germline, CDR1 is MNHEY and CDR2 is SVGAGI. The CDR3 sequence is 12 residues long. The CDR3 spells CASSWENQPQHF. The CDR3 DNA is TGTGCCAGCAGTTGGGAGAATCAGCCCCAGCATTTT.

This clone was counted once. V gene TRBV6-1 combines with J gene TRBJ2-7; D gene unclear. From germline, CDR1 is MNHNS and CDR2 SASEGT. V lost 2 bases and J lost 6, with 8 bases in between. The CDR3 contains 12 residues. CDR3 protein: CASSEQWGEQYF. The CDR3 bases are TGTGCCAGCAGTGAACAATGGGGCGAGCAGTACTTC.

V gene TRBV10-3 combines with J gene TRBJ2-7; TRBD2 matches at 14 bases. CDR1 and CDR2 (germline): ENHRY, SYGVKD. This CDR3 comprises 17 residues. V shed 4 bases and J 5 bases; nucleotides not matched to a gene: 10. In nucleotides, the CDR3 is TGTGCCATCAGTGGACCCGGGACTAGCGGGAGTATCCACGAGCAGTACTTC. Translating gives CAISGPGTSGSIHEQYF.

As concerns this clone: It may be a read error: a sequence one base away is much more abundant. Other DNA sequences of this sample code for an identical CDR3. The rearrangement links TRBV28 to TRBJ2-7; D unclear. CDR1 is MDHEN and CDR2 is SYDVKM in the germline V gene. There are 11 residues in the CDR3. Between the trimmed V and J ends, which lost 5 bases and 2 bases, there was a span of 4 bases. The CDR3 nucleotides read TGTGCCAGCAGTCGGACCTACGAGCAGTACTTC. This codes for CASSRTYEQYF.

This chain joins TRBV7-6 and TRBJ2-2, with D perhaps TRBD2 (5 bases). V dropped 2 bases and J dropped 1 base, with 14 bases sitting between them. Looked up from germline, CDR1 is SGHVS and CDR2 is FNYEAQ. This CDR3 has 17 amino acids. The CDR3 nucleotides read TGTGCCAGCAGCTTAAATTTGCGGGTGGGGAACACCGGGGAGCTGTTTTTT. It yields the protein CASSLNLRVGNTGELFF.

This chain links TRBV30 with TRBJ2-1; 9 positions match TRBD1. The J segment lost 4 bases and the V segment lost 2 bases, leaving 6 bases of the junction unmatched. The length of the CDR3 is 15 residues. The V gene's germline CDR1 is GTSNPN and CDR2 SVGIG (reference sequence). CDR3 DNA: TGTGCCTGGAGTTCTACGGGACAGGGATACAATGAGCAGTTCTTC. It is translated as CAWSSTGQGYNEQFF. The variable domain in full, completed from reference TRBV30 and TRBJ2-1, reads SQTIHQWPATLVQPVGSPLSLECTVEGTSNPNLYWYRQAAGRGLQLLFYSVGIGQISSEVPQNLSASRPQDRQFILSSKKLLLSDSGFYLCAWSSTGQGYNEQFFGPGTRLTVL.

The V and J genes are TRBV27 and TRBJ2-7, with D possibly TRBD1 on 5 matching bases. This CDR3 region has 13 residues. Germline V gene data show CDR1 as MNHEY and CDR2 as SMNVEV (reference sequence). V was cut by 6 bases and J by 0 bases, with 9 bases left in between. CDR3 DNA sequence: TGTGCCAGCAGCGTAGGGGCCTCCTACGAGCAGTACTTC. Translating gives CASSVGASYEQYF.

This rearrangement joins TRBV7-3 to TRBJ2-1; TRBD2 matches at 11 bases. V lost 0 bases and J lost 11; bases outside the gene matches: 3. The CDR3 length is 14 residues. CDR1 SGHTA and CDR2 FQGTGA come from the germline V gene. For the CDR3, the DNA is TGTGCCAGCAGCTTAACGGGGACTAGCGGTAAGCAGTTCTTC. Residues: CASSLTGTSGKQFF.

The CDR3 DNA sequence: TGTGCCAGCAGCTACGGGACAGCAAGCAATCAGCCCCAGCATTTT. Translated: CASSYGTASNQPQHF. The J gene is TRBJ1-5, the V gene TRBV7-9, with 7 bases matching TRBD1. Germline loops: CDR1 SEHNR, CDR2 FQNEAQ (reference sequence). The J segment lost 1 base and the V segment lost 4 bases, leaving 4 bases of the junction unmatched. The length of the CDR3 is 15 residues.

V is TRBV5-6 and J is TRBJ2-7; 8 nucleotides agree with TRBD1. CDR3 length: 13 amino acids. Germline V gives CDR1 SGHDT, CDR2 YYEEEE. Germline trimming cut 4 bases from V and 7 bases from J; bases unmatched to any gene: 7. CDR3 in DNA: TGTGCCAGCAGCCCGACAGGGGTGGGGGAGCAGTACTTC. Encoded protein: CASSPTGVGEQYF.

The rearrangement links TRBV27 to TRBJ2-1; D is ambiguous. Trimming took off 1 base at V and 0 bases at J, with 7 bases between the two ends. Germline CDR1 MNHEY, CDR2 SMNVEV (reference sequence). This CDR3 region has 15 residues. The CDR3, as DNA: TGTGCCAGCAGTTTATGGGCGAGCTCCTACAATGAGCAGTTCTTC. Translating gives CASSLWASSYNEQFF.